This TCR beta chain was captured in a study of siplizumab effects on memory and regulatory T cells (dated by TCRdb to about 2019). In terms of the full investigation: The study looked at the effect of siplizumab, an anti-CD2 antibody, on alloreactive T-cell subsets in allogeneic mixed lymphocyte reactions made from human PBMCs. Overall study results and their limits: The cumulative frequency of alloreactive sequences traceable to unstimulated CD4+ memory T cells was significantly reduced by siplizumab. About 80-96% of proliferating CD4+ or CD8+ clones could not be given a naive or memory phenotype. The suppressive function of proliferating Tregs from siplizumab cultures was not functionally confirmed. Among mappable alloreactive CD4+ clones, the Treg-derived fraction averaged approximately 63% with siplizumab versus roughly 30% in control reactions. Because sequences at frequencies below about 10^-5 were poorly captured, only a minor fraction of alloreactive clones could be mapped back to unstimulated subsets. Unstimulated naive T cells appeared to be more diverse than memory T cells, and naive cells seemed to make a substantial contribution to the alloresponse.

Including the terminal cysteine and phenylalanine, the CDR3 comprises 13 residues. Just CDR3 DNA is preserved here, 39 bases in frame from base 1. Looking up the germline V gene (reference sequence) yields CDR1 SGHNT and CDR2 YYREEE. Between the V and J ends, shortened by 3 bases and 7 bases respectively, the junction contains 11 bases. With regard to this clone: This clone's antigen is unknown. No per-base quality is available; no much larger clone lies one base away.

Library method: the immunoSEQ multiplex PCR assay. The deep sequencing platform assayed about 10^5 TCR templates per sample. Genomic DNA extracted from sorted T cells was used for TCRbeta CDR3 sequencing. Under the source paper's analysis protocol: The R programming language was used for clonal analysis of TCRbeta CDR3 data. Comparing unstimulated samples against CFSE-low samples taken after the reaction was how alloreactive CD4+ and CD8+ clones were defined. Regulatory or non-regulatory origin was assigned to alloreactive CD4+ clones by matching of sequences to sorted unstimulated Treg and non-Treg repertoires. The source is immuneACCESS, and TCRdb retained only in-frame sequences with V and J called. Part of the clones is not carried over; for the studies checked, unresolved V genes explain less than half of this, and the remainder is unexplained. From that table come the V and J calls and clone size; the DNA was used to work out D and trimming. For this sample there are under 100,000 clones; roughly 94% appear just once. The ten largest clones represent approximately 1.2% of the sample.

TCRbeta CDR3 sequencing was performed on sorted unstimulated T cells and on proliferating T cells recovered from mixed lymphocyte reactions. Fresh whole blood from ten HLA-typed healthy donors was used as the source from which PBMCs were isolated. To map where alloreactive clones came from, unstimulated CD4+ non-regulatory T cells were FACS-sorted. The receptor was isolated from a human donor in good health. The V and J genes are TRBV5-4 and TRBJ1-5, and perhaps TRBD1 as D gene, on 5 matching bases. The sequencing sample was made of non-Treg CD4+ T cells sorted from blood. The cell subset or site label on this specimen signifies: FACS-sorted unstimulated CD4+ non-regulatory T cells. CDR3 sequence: CASSWGEGQPQHF. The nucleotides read TGTGCCAGCAGCTGGGGGGAGGGCCAGCCCCAGCATTTT.